This is a list of T cell receptor beta chains from one sample in a study of cytomegalovirus exposure and HLA in healthy donors. TCRdb's copy holds only in-frame clones and misses some; the assay was immunoSEQ multiplex PCR. The sample yields tens of thousands of clones, of which the top ten take up approximately 1.4%. Sequencing was carried out using PBMCs. The receptor set was obtained from an older woman in good health and CMV-seronegative. Each CDR3 is given with its conserved first and last residue. The D gene is left open where the match is weak.

>-|TRBJ2-7|TRBV6-1|13
TGTGCCAGCAGTGGCTTAGGGGGATACGAGCAGTACTTC
CASSGLGGYEQYF
>-|TRBJ2-7|TRBV2|12
TGTGCCAGCAGTGGGCAGGGGTACGAGCAGTACTTC
CASSGQGYEQYF
>-|TRBJ1-3|TRBV25-1|16
TGTGCCAGCAGTGAATATAGGGGGAGCTCTGGAAACACCATATATTTT
CASSEYRGSSGNTIYF
>-|TRBJ1-4|TRBV6-1|11
TGTGCCATTAAACAGGGCGGAAAACTGTTTTTT
CAIKQGGKLFF
>-|TRBJ2-1|TRBV4-1|13
TGCGCCAGCAGCCAAGTCAGCGCTAGCCTTATGTTCTTC
CASSQVSASLMFF
>TRBD1|TRBJ2-3|TRBV11-1|15
TGTGCCAGCAGCTTAGTCGGACAGGTCCCAGATACGCAGTATTTT
CASSLVGQVPDTQYF
>-|TRBJ2-1|TRBV28|15
TGTGCCAGCAGTTTGATAGGGGAAACCTACAATGAGCAGTTCTTC
CASSLIGETYNEQFF
>-|TRBJ1-1|TRBV11-2|12
TGTGCCAGCGACTCAGGGTTTGGGGAAGCTTTCTTT
CASDSGFGEAFF
>TRBD2|TRBJ2-7|TRBV9|16
TGTGCCAGCAGCGTAGGCGGCCTAGCGGGGGTCTACGAGCAGTACTTC
CASSVGGLAGVYEQYF
>-|TRBJ1-1|TRBV28|14
TGTGCCAGCAGTTTCCCCTCAGGGGAAACTGAAGCTTTCTTT
CASSFPSGETEAFF
>TRBD1|TRBJ1-3|TRBV27|15
TGTGCCAGCAGTCCACTCGGACAGGGAGGAAACACCATATATTTT
CASSPLGQGGNTIYF
>-|TRBJ1-5|TRBV7-2|17
TGTGCCAGCAGCTTAGGCTTATTATGGGGGCACAATCAGCCCCAGCATTTT
CASSLGLLWGHNQPQHF
>TRBD1|TRBJ1-1|TRBV10-2|13
TGCGCCAGCAGGCCCGGGACAGGGGGCGAGCCTTTCTTT
CASRPGTGGEPFF
>TRBD1|TRBJ2-7|TRBV10-3|12
TGTGCCATCGGGACAGCATCCTACGAGCAGTACTTC
CAIGTASYEQYF